This T cell receptor (beta chain) was identified during a study of regulatory T cells in long-lasting Graves disease. This clonotype has at least ten counts. The V and J ends lost 6 bases and 7 bases, in that order; junction bases with no gene match: 5. The length of the CDR3 is 13 residues. Germline lookup yields CDR1 MNHEY and CDR2 SVGEGT. Time point meaning: newly diagnosed GD, antithyroid drugs for less than 3 months. The TCR library used RNA extracted from PBMCs. It was an endocrinology department in Xi'an, China, that provided the patients. A roughly 10-milliliter sample of peripheral blood was drawn into EDTA tubes. Arm-PCR of CDR3 regions and iRepertoire HTBI primers were the basis on which TCR beta libraries were built. TCRdb reanalysed the multiplex PCR reads using MiXCR and keeps one entry per CDR3 protein. Here the sample spans 200,000 to 250,000 distinct CDR3 sequences, 20% to 25% being singletons.

This chain uses TRBV6-2 or TRBV6-3 with TRBJ2-5, with 10 positions matching TRBD1. The sequenced sample was peripheral blood mononuclear cells (PBMCs), obtained at new diagnosis, from a patient treated with antithyroid drugs. This clonotype originated in a female donor with Graves disease. The CDR3 nucleotides are TGTGCCAGCAGACGACAGGGGGCCGGGACCCAGTACTTC. It specifies CASRRQGAGTQYF.